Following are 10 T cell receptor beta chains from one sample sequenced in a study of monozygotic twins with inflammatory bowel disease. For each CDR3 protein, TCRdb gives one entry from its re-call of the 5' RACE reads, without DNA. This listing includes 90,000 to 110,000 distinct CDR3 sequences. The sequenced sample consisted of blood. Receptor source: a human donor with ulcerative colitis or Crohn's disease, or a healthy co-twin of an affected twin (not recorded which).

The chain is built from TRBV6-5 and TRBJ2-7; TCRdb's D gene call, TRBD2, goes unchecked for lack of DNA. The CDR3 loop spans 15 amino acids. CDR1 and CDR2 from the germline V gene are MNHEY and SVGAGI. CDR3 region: CASSYVPSGRYEQYF.

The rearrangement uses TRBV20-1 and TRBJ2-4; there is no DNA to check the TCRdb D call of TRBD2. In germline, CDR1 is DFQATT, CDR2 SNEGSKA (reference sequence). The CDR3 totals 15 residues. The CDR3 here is CSAWTAMIAKNMQYF.

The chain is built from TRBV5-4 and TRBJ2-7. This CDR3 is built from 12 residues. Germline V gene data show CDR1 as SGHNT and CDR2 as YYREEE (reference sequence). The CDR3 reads CASSLIGYEQYF.

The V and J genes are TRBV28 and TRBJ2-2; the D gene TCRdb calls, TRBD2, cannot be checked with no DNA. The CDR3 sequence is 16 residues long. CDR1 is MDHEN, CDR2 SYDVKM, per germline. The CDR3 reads CASSLWGGEFTGELFF.

This chain's CDR3 is CASSQDNDQPQHF. The V call is TRBV4-3, the J call TRBJ1-5. In germline, CDR1 is LGHNA, CDR2 YSLEER. The CDR3 contains 13 residues.

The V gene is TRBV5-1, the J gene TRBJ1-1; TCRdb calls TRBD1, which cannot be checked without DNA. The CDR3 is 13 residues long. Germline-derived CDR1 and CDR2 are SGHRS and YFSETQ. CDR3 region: CASSFGQPTEAFF.

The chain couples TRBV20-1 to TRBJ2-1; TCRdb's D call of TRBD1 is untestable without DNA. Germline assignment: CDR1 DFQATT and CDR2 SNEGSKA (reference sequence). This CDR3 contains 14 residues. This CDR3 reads CSAREQVWYNEQFF.

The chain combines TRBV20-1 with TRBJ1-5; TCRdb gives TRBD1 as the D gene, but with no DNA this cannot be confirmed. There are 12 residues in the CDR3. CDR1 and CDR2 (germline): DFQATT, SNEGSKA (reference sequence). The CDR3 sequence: CSASRVGQPQHF.

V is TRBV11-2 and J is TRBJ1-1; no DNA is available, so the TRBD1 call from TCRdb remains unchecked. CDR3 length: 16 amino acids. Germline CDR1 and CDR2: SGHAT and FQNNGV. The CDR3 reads CASSHGQGALNTEAFF.

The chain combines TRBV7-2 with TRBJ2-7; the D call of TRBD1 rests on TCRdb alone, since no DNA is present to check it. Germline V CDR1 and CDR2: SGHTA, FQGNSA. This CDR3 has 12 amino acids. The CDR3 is CASTPLSYEQYF. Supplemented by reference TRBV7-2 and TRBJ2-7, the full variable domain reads GAGVSQSPSNKVTEKGKDVELRCDPISGHTALYWYRQSLGQGLEFLIYFQGNSAPDKSGLPSDRFSAERTGGSVSTLTIQRTQQEDSAVYLCASTPLSYEQYFGPGTRLTVT.